One sample yielded the 10 T cell receptor beta chains listed below, sequenced in a study of control samples from healthy donors and cancer patients. Clones were sequenced by immunoSEQ multiplex PCR, and TCRdb holds only the in-frame ones, with some missing. The sample includes 95,000 to 100,000 clones, approximately 90% of them seen just once. The source material was blood. The receptors shown here come from a man aged 30 to 45 in good health.

The chain links TRBV13 to TRBJ2-7; TRBD1 aligns across 12 bases. V gave up 5 bases and J gave up 5 bases; unmatched junction bases: 7. This CDR3 is built from 15 residues. The germline V gene has CDR1 PRHDT and CDR2 FYEKMQ (reference sequence). CDR3 sequence reads: CASSAGQGAVDEQYF. CDR3 nucleotides: TGTGCCAGCAGCGCGGGACAGGGGGCAGTTGACGAGCAGTACTTC.

The genes are TRBV7-3 and TRBJ2-2, with 7 bases fitting TRBD2. CDR3 size: 15 residues. J lost 7 bases, V lost 0 bases, and 5 bases had no gene match. Germline V gene data show CDR1 as SGHTA and CDR2 as FQGTGA. CDR3 DNA: TGTGCCAGCAGCTTAACGGTGGCGGGGGTCGGGGAGCTGTTTTTT. Translating it yields CASSLTVAGVGELFF.

This clone came up a few times. The chain is built from TRBV5-1 and TRBJ2-1, with 9 bases identical to TRBD1. The V segment lost 3 bases and the J segment 7 bases; nucleotides outside the gene matches: 5. Per the germline V gene, CDR1 is SGHRS and CDR2 is YFSETQ. This CDR3 has 14 residues. CDR3 in amino acids: CASSSDRGRNEQFF. The CDR3 nucleotides read TGCGCCAGCAGCTCGGACAGGGGTAGGAATGAGCAGTTCTTC. Combining the CDR3 with reference TRBV5-1 and TRBJ2-1 gives the whole variable domain KAGVTQTPRYLIKTRGQQVTLSCSPISGHRSVSWYQQTPGQGLQFLFEYFSETQRNKGNFPGRFSGRQFSNSRSEMNVSTLELGDSALYLCASSSDRGRNEQFFGPGTRLTVL.

The V call is TRBV11-2, the J call TRBJ2-6; the D is unclear. CDR3 length: 11 residues. CDR1 and CDR2 from the germline V gene are SGHAT and FQNNGV. The V end lost 11 bases, the J end lost 3 bases, and 5 bases lay between the germline ends. DNA for the CDR3: TGTGCCGGAAGTGGGGCCAACGTCCTGACTTTC. Translation: CAGSGANVLTF. Full variable domain (remainder filled in from reference TRBV11-2 and TRBJ2-6): EAGVAQSPRYKIIEKRQSVAFWCNPISGHATLYWYQQILGQGPKLLIQFQNNGVVDDSQLPKDRFSAERLKGVDSTLKIQPAKLEDSAVYLCAGSGANVLTFGAGSRLTVL.

The chain uses TRBV28 and TRBJ2-7; D remains ambiguous. This CDR3 contains 14 residues. Per germline, CDR1 MDHEN and CDR2 SYDVKM. The V gene lost 3 bases and the J gene lost 2 bases, with 11 bases spanning the gap. The CDR3 sequence: CASSFVDGAYEQYF. CDR3 coding DNA: TGTGCCAGCAGTTTCGTAGACGGAGCCTACGAGCAGTACTTC.

J is TRBJ2-3 and V is TRBV4-3; 8 bases agree with TRBD2. The CDR3 extends over 17 amino acids. V shed 4 bases, J shed 1 base, and the junction held 10 bases outside the gene matches. Per the germline V gene, CDR1 is LGHNA and CDR2 is YSLEER. In nucleotides, the CDR3 is TGCGCCAGCAGCCGACGGCTAGCGGGTACACGCACAGATACGCAGTATTTT. As protein: CASSRRLAGTRTDTQYF.

The chain links TRBV12-5 to TRBJ2-1; perhaps TRBD1 as D (6 bases). Trimming cost V 0 bases and J 12 bases, with 9 bases left between them. The CDR3 is 12 amino acids. The germline gives CDR1 LGHNT, CDR2 FRNRAP. The CDR3 nucleotides read TGTGCTAGTGGTTTGGTAACAGGGACGCAGTTCTTC. It encodes CASGLVTGTQFF.

The V call is TRBV7-8, the J call TRBJ2-3; 7 bases align to TRBD1. V was pared by 5 bases and J by 0 bases, with 8 bases of the junction left unmatched. Per germline, CDR1 SGHVS and CDR2 FQNEAQ. The CDR3 length is 16 residues. The CDR3 reads CASSLREGASTDTQYF. The CDR3 DNA sequence: TGTGCCAGCAGCCTCCGAGAGGGGGCGAGCACAGATACGCAGTATTTT.

V gene TRBV7-9 combines with J gene TRBJ2-1; D is unclear. The CDR3 has 15 residues. Germline CDR1 and CDR2: SEHNR and FQNEAQ (reference sequence). V was cut by 3 bases and J by 5 bases, with 14 bases left in between. The CDR3 DNA is TGTGCCAGCAGCTTCAGAACAAAATCCGACAATGAGCAGTTCTTC. Translating gives CASSFRTKSDNEQFF.

The V gene is TRBV11-2, the J gene TRBJ2-5; D is possibly TRBD2 (7 bases). The germline V gene has CDR1 SGHAT and CDR2 FQNNGV. V was pared by 1 base and J by 5 bases, with 20 bases between. The CDR3 is 17 amino acids. CDR3 coding DNA: TGTGCCAGCAGCTTAGCCCTTTTAGGGGGGGCTCAGGAGACCCAGTACTTC. It specifies CASSLALLGGAQETQYF.